The 3 T cell receptor beta chains below all came from one sample that was sequenced in a study of shared clonotypes between healthy human individuals. Only CD45RO-negative cells positively selected for CCR7 counted as naive CD8 cells, so terminally differentiated effector memory CD45RA+ cells were excluded. TCRdb keeps only in-frame clones here, not all; method: immunoSEQ multiplex PCR. In the table there are about 2 million clones, about 95% of which are singletons. The sample comprised naive CD8+ T cells sorted from blood. The receptors here all came from a man in his late teens or twenties in good health.

The J gene is TRBJ1-2, the V gene TRBV6-5, with D possibly TRBD1 on 5 matching bases. Trimming took off 5 bases at V and 4 bases at J, with 14 bases between the two ends. Germline CDR1 is MNHEY and CDR2 is SVGAGI. CDR3 length: 14 residues. CDR3 DNA sequence: TGTGCCAGCAGTAAGCCGGGACGCCTCTATGGCTACACCTTC. Residues: CASSKPGRLYGYTF.

A note on this clone: The sample carries other DNA sequences with the same CDR3. The rearrangement joins TRBV4-1 to TRBJ2-3; maybe TRBD2 (6 bases). This CDR3 comprises 14 residues. Per the germline V gene, CDR1 is MGHRA and CDR2 is YSYEKL. V shed 4 bases and J shed 1 base, with 9 bases lying between them. CDR3: CASSLGTGTDTQYF. In nucleotides, the CDR3 is TGCGCCAGCAGCCTAGGGACTGGCACAGATACGCAGTATTTT.

This rearrangement joins TRBV30 to TRBJ2-3; D possibly corresponds to TRBD1 (5 bases). CDR3 length equals 14 residues. V lost 4 bases and J 4 bases, leaving 15 bases between the germline ends. Germline CDR1 reads GTSNPN; CDR2 reads SVGIG (reference sequence). Here the CDR3 reads CAWNRDSGADTQYF. CDR3 nucleotides: TGTGCCTGGAACCGCGACAGTGGCGCAGATACGCAGTATTTT.